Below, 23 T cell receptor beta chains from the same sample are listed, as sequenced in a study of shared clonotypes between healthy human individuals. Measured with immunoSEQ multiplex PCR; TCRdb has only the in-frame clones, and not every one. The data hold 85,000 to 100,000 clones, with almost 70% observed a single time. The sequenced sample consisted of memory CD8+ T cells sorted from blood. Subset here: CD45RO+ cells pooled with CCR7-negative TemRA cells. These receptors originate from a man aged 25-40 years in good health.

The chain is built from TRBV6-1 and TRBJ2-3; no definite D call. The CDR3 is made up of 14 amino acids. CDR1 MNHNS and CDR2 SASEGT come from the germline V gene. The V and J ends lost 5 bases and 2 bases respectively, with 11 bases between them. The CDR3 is CASSPRTSTDTQYF. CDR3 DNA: TGTGCCAGCAGTCCCCGAACGTCCACAGATACGCAGTATTTT.

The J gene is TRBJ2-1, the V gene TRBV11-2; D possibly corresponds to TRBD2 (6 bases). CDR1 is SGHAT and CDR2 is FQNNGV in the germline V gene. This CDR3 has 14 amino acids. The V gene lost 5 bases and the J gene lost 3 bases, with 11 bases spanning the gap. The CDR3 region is CASSVTGLYNEQFF. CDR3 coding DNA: TGTGCCAGCAGCGTCACGGGACTCTACAATGAGCAGTTCTTC.

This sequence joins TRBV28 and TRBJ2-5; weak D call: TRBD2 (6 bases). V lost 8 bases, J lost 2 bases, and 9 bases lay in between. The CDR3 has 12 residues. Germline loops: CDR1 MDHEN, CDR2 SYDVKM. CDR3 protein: CASGTVQETQYF. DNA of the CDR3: TGTGCCAGCGGGACTGTTCAAGAGACCCAGTACTTC.

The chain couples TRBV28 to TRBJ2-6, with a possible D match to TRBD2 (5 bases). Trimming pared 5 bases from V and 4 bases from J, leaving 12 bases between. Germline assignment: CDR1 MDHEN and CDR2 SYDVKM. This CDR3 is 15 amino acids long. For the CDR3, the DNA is TGTGCCAGCAGTCTAGGAGGTTCCGGGGCCAACGTCCTGACTTTC. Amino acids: CASSLGGSGANVLTF.

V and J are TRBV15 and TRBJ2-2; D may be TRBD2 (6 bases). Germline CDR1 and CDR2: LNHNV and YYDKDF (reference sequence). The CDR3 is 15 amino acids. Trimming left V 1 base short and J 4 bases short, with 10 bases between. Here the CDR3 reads CATSRGGLTTGELFF. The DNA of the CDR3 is TGTGCCACCAGCAGAGGGGGACTTACCACCGGGGAGCTGTTTTTT.

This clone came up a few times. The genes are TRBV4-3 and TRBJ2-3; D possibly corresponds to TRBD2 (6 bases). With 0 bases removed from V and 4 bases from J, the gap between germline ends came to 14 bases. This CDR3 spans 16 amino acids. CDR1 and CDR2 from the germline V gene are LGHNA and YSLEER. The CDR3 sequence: CASSQDYGGGSDTQYF. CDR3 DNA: TGCGCCAGCAGCCAAGATTACGGGGGTGGGTCAGATACGCAGTATTTT.

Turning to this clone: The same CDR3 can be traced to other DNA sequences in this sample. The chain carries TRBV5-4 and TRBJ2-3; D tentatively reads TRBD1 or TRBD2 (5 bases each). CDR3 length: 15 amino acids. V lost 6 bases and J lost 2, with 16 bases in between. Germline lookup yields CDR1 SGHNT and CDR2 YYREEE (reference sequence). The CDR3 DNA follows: TGTGCCAGCACTCGACGAGGGGCGGACACAGATACGCAGTATTTT. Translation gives CASTRRGADTDTQYF.

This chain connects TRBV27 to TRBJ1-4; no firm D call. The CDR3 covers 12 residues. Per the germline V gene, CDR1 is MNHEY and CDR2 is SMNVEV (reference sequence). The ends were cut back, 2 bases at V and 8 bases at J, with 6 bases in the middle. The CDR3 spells CASSLLGEKLFF. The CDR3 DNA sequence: TGTGCCAGCAGTTTACTAGGGGAAAAACTGTTTTTT.

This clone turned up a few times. CDR3 amino acids: CASSDLGPSWVGSYEQYF. In nucleotides, the CDR3 is TGCGCCAGCAGCGACCTTGGGCCCTCATGGGTAGGGTCCTACGAGCAGTACTTC. The chain joins TRBV5-1 to TRBJ2-7; D is ambiguous. Trimming removed 4 bases at V and 1 base at J, with 24 bases between. The germline CDR1 and CDR2 sequences are SGHRS and YFSETQ. CDR3 size: 18 residues.

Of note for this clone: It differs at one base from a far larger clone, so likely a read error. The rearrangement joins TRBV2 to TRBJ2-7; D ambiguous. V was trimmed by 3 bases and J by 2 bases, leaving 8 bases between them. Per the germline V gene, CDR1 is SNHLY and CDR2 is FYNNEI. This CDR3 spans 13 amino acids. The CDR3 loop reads CASSDKSTYEQYF. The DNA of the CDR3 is TGTGCCAGCAGTGACAAGTCAACCTACGAGCAGTACTTC.

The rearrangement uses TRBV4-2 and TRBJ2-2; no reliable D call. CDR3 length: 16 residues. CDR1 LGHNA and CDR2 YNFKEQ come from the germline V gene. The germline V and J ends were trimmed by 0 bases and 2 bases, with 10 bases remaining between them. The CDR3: CASSQDNGDNTGELFF. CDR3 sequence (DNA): TGTGCCAGCAGCCAAGATAACGGAGACAACACCGGGGAGCTGTTTTTT.

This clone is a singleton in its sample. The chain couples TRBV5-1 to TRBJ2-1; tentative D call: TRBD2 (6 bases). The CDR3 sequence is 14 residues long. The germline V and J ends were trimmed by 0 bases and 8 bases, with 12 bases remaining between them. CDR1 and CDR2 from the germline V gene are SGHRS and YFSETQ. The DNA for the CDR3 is TGCGCCAGCAGCTTGGAAGCGGGTAGTTATGAGCAGTTCTTC. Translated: CASSLEAGSYEQFF.

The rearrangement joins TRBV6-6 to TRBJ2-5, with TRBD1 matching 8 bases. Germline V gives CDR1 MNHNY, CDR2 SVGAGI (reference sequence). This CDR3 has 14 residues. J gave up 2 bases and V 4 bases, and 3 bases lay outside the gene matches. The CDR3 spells CASSLGQVQETQYF. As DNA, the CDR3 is TGTGCCAGCAGTTTGGGACAGGTGCAAGAGACCCAGTACTTC.

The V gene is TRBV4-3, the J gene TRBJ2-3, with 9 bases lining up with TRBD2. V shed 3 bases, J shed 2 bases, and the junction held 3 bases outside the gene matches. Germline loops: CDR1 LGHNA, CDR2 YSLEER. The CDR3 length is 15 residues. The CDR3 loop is CASSQIAGATDTQYF. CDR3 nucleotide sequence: TGCGCCAGCAGCCAGATAGCGGGAGCCACAGATACGCAGTATTTT.

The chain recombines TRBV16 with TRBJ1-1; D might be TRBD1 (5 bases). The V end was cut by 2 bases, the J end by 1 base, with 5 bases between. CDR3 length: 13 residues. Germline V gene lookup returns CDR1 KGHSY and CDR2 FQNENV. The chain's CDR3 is CASSQQGNTEAFF. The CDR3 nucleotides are TGTGCCAGCAGCCAACAGGGGAACACTGAAGCTTTCTTT. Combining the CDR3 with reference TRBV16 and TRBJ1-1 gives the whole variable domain GEEVAQTPKHLVRGEGQKAKLYCAPIKGHSYVFWYQQVLKNEFKFLISFQNENVFDETGMPKERFSAKCLPNSPCSLEIQATKLEDSAVYFCASSQQGNTEAFFGQGTRLTVV.

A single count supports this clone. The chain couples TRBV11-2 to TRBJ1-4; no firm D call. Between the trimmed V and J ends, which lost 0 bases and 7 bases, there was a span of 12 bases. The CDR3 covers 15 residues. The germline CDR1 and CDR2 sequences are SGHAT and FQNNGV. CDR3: CASSLEVDLGEKLFF. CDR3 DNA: TGTGCCAGCAGCTTAGAAGTGGATCTCGGTGAAAAACTGTTTTTT.

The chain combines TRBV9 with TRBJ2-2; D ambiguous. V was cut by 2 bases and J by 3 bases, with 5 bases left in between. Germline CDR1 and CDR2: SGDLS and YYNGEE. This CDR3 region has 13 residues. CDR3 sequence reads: CASSVGHTGELFF. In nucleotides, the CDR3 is TGTGCCAGCAGCGTTGGACACACCGGGGAGCTGTTTTTT.

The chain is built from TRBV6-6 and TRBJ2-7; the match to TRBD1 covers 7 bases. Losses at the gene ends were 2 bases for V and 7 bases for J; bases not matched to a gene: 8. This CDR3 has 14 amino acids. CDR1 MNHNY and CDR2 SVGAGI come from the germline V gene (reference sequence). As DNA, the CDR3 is TGTGCCAGCAGTTACAAGACAGGGTCGGAAGAGCAGTACTTC. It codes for CASSYKTGSEEQYF.

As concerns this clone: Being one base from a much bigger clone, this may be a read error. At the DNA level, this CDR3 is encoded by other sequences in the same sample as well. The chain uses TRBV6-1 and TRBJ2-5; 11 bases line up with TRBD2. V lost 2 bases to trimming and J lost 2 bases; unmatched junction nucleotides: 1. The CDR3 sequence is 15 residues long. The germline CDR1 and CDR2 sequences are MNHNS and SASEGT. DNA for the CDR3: TGTGCCAGCAGTGAATTAGCGGGAGGGCAAGAGACCCAGTACTTC. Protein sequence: CASSELAGGQETQYF.

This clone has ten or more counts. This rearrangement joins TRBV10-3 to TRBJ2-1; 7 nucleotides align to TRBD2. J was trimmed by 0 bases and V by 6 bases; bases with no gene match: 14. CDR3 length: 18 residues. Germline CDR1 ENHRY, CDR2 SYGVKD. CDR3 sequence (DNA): TGTGCCATCAGCGACCGGGACTATAGAAAGAGCTCCTACAATGAGCAGTTCTTC. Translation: CAISDRDYRKSSYNEQFF.

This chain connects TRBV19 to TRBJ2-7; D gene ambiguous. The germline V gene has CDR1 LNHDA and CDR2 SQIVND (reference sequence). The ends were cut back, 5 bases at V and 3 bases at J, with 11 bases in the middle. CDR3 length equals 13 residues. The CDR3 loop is CASSSISGYEQYF. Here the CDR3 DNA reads TGTGCCAGTAGTTCTATATCAGGCTACGAGCAGTACTTC. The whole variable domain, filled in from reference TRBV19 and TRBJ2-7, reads DGGITQSPKYLFRKEGQNVTLSCEQNLNHDAMYWYRQDPGQGLRLIYYSQIVNDFQKGDIAEGYSVSREKKESFPLTVTSAQKNPTAFYLCASSSISGYEQYFGPGTRLTVT.

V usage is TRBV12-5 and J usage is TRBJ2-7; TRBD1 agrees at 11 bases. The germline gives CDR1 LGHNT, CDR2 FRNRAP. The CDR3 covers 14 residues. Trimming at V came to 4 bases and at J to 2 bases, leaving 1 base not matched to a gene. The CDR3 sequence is CASGSGQGAYEQYF. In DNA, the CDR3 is TGTGCTAGTGGTTCGGGACAGGGGGCCTACGAGCAGTACTTC.

The CDR3 coding sequence is TGTGCCAGCAGTAAGGGAGCAGAGAGCAATCAGCCCCAGCATTTT. Amino acids: CASSKGAESNQPQHF. The chain uses TRBV25-1 and TRBJ1-5; D call uncertain. CDR1 is MGHDK, CDR2 SYGVNS, per germline. The CDR3 length is 15 residues. Trimming pared 5 bases from V and 1 base from J, leaving 12 bases between.